The clone carrying this T cell receptor (beta chain) appeared a single time. This sample is drawn from a study of blood T cell repertoires in COVID-19. Study context: Donors in the United States, Italy and Spain gave samples during acute or convalescent COVID-19. Sources were T cells, B-cell-depleted T cells, or PBMCs; the material itself was cDNA or gDNA.

As originally analysed: Amplification of reference gene primers was used by the study to estimate nucleated cell counts. The table came from immunoSEQ multiplex PCR; TCRdb's copy has only in-frame clones and leaves some out. Clonal size and the V and J genes are those of that table, whereas D and trimming came from the DNA. The sample yields some 150,000 clones, about 89% seen once. J gave up 4 bases and V 5 bases, and 3 bases lay outside the gene matches. This CDR3 has 13 amino acids. The germline gives CDR1 MNHEY, CDR2 SVGAGI. The chain couples TRBV6-5 to TRBJ1-1; 8 nucleotides align to TRBD1. Specimen: peripheral blood. This receptor was obtained from a man aged 50 to 59 with acute or convalescent COVID-19. The CDR3 loop is CASSPQGATEAFF. In nucleotides, the CDR3 is TGTGCCAGCAGTCCTCAGGGGGCCACTGAAGCTTTCTTT.